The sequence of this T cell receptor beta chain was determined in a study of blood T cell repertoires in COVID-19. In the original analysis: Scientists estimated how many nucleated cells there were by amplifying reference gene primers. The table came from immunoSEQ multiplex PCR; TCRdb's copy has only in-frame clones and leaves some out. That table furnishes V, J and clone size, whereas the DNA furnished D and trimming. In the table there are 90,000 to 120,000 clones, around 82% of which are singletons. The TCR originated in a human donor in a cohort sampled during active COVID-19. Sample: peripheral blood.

CDR3 nucleotides: TGTGCCAGCAGCCAAGGACAGGGAGAGACCCAGTACTTC. Its translation is CASSQGQGETQYF. The chain has TRBV3-1 (or the pseudogene TRBV3-2) and TRBJ2-5; 7 bases match TRBD1. V lost 1 base and J lost 4; bases outside the gene matches: 0. CDR3 size: 13 residues. The germline gives CDR1 LGHDT, CDR2 YNNKEL (reference sequence).